This TCR beta chain is drawn from a study of cytomegalovirus exposure and HLA in healthy donors (dated by TCRdb to about 2017). For the wider study: An earlier analysis of several hundred of the donors reported over 250 Gb of sequence data and 117 million unique TCR beta sequences obtained from about 179 million T cells. In an earlier analysis of a few hundred of the donors, high-throughput TCR beta sequencing was used to judge whether each TCR beta V gene segment behaved as functional or pseudogenic. Across under 500 genotyped donors of the cohort, an average of about 220,000 unique TCR beta nucleotide sequences per donor were sequenced, and around 20% of those sequences were non-productive. Because of strong linkage in the cohort, roughly five DR-DQ haplotypes were treated as single units for association and clustering. Using immunosequencing, the study profiled T cell repertoires from 500 to 800 subjects and related those repertoires to cytomegalovirus serostatus. In addition to the first cohort of 666 subjects, a separate validation cohort of 120 different subjects was used. A later analysis re-examined previously published TCR beta repertoires from roughly 650 donors and added high-resolution HLA genotyping to investigate patterns of TCR occurrence. To predict cytomegalovirus infection status, the study combined high-throughput TCR immunosequencing, statistical association of individual TCRs with disease status, and machine learning. An early release covering roughly 640 HLA-typed donors comprised around 300 gigabases of sequencing data and approximately 85 million unique TCR sequences. Genome-wide SNP genotypes for about 55% of the roughly 670 donors were used in a later genetic analysis, which treated that subset as a discovery cohort. The study was designed to test whether signatures of past pathogen exposure could be identified by cataloging public T cell receptors. Of the roughly 410 genotyped donors, less than 85% were placed in the genetic ancestry cluster associated with self-reported Caucasian donors. Typing coverage differed by locus: A, B, C, DRB1 and DQB1 were typed in about 620-640 donors, DQA1 in about 500, DPA1 in 600 to 610, and DPB1 in roughly 470. Donor age, sex, ethnicity and CMV serostatus were compiled alongside the repertoire data. Class I and class II HLA loci were covered by the typing at four-digit resolution. Rather than drawing on any new phenotypic data, the later analysis identified candidate immune exposures from TCR beta sequences and the way those sequences occurred across donors. All discovery cohort repertoires had been generated on a single sequencing platform.

The CDR3 has 16 amino acids, counting the end cysteine and phenylalanine. The sequence is cut down to CDR3 DNA, 48 bases in frame from base 1. At the junction V is shortened by 2 bases and J by 1 base; bases outside the gene matches: 8. The germline V gene encodes CDR1 MNHEY and CDR2 SVGAGI. Libraries came from the immunoSEQ multiplex PCR assay. For the multiplex PCR, a mixture combining 60 forward primers for TCR Vbeta segments and 13 reverse primers for TCR Jbeta segments was used. Amplification of the CDR3 region of rearranged TCR beta genes was performed with a multiplex PCR assay on genomic DNA. The Illumina HiSeq System was used to sequence the amplified TCR beta libraries as 87-base-pair reads. Per the original workflow: A later analysis counted around 72 million unique TCR beta chains across the 650 to 800 repertoires, and 9 million to 14 million of these chains were shared by at least two donors. To remove PCR and sequencing errors, raw reads were error-corrected and collapsed into unique sequences using a nearest-neighbor algorithm that merged closely related sequences. To assign V, D and J gene segments, CDR3 sequences were aligned to IMGT reference sequences. For a sequence to be retained, at least a six-nucleotide match to both a V gene segment and a J gene segment was required. A rearrangement was called productive if the CDR3 had no stop codons and remained in frame with V and J, and every other rearrangement was called non-productive. CDR3 was defined according to IMGT convention as the region running from the second conserved V-encoded cysteine to the conserved J-encoded phenylalanine. The earlier analysis of about 500 of the donors excluded sequences that lacked an unambiguous match to a single V gene segment. In an earlier analysis of approximately 610 of the donors, V segments were called functional above 56.7% productive rearrangements and were called segregating when the between-donor standard deviation exceeded 5%. To diagnose cytomegalovirus status from the catalog of TCR beta chain sequences, a statistical classification framework was built. In a later analysis, TCR nucleotide sequences were compared against IMGT/GENE-DB human TR gene sequences so that V and J genes could be assigned. A later analysis assigned CDR3 sequences and most-parsimonious VDJ recombination scenarios with the TCRdist pipeline. A later analysis defined each TCR beta chain by its CDR3 amino acid sequence plus V-gene family, and excluded reads lacking a unique V-gene family. A later analysis removed 500 to 600 highly shared, low-generation-probability nucleotide sequences to deal with suspected cross-contamination and a sequencing artifact. For each public chain, a later analysis derived a clonal expansion index from normalized ranks of inferred template counts within each repertoire. A later analysis computed generation probabilities with a VDJ recombination model fitted to out-of-frame rearrangements, and checked the results against IGoR. A later analysis scored TCR-TCR, TCR-HLA and TCR-CMV co-occurrence with hypergeometric tests, applying a repertoire-size bias correction to TCR pairs. To estimate false discovery rates, a later analysis permuted the HLA or CMV assignments 20 times. In a later analysis, co-occurring TCRs were grouped with DBSCAN, and TCRdist sequence similarity was added when clustering was performed within HLA-allele-positive subsets. Co-occurrence clustering excluded repertoires with fewer than 30,000 or more than 120,000 public chains, plus five with anomalous nucleotide sharing. Imported from immuneACCESS, the table was reduced by TCRdb to in-frame sequences with V and J called. These copies leave out some clones; in studies compared against another copy, an unresolved V gene accounts for under half, and the cause of the remainder is not known. From that table come the V and J calls and clone size; the DNA was used to work out D and trimming. The sample has 140,000 to 150,000 clones on record, roughly 77% of them singletons. The top ten clonotypes cover nearly 4% of the sample.

The cohort comprised around 690 healthy bone marrow donors. Cohort members were all nominally healthy when sampled, although unrecorded immune exposures were likely present. The donor was CMV seronegative and belonged to the group of over 350 seronegative cohort members. A peripheral blood sample was collected from each donor, and TCR beta sequencing was performed on peripheral blood mononuclear cells. The Qiagen DNeasy Blood Extraction Kit was used to extract genomic DNA from the blood cell samples. Concerning this clone: This receptor's antigen is unknown. No per-base quality is available; no much larger clone lies one base away.

Results and caveats for the whole study, not just this receptor: Roughly uniform sequencing depth across donors was assumed in presence/absence analyses, although this assumption may not hold. A cluster of highly shared sequence variants was judged likely to be a technical artifact of the sequencing pipeline. In vitro tests confirmed that a few of the cytomegalovirus-associated TCR beta chains recognize cytomegalovirus antigens. In a later analysis, HLA-associated TCR beta chains showed more clonal expansion and lower generation probabilities than non-associated chains that were equally common. In the study, around 150 TCR beta chains were listed as associated with cytomegalovirus. A further reported finding was that TCR beta sequences accurately predicted the HLA-A and HLA-B alleles for most subjects in the first cohort. When HLA alleles, especially DR and DQ, strongly co-occurred, TCR associations were difficult to assign to individual alleles. In a later genetic analysis, fewer N-insertions in productive TCRs were reported among donors in an Asian-associated ancestry cluster than the 666-donor mean. In an earlier analysis of approximately 600 of the donors, most TCR beta V segments were observed in productive rearrangements about 90% or about 30% of the time, broadly matching IMGT annotations. CMV serostatus was the only immune exposure information available for the cohort. Several of the top co-occurrence clusters appeared to be linked to parvovirus B19, influenza, CMV and Epstein-Barr virus, according to a later analysis. According to the authors, the approach could potentially be generalized to other disease states and immunological phenotypes. Only TCR beta chains were sequenced in this cohort, and the absence of alpha or paired-chain data limited detectable features. Most TCR sequences were observed very rarely across donors, whereas some public TCRs were present in many individuals. In both the original and validation cohorts, the classifier was reported to diagnose cytomegalovirus status with high specificity and sensitivity. The earlier analysis of about 600 of the donors excluded around 17 rarely observed V segments, including chromosome 9 orphons, because counts were too low. In a later analysis, some 17,000 TCR beta sequences were associated with specific HLA alleles at a false discovery rate of 0.05. V-gene and J-gene trimming of TCR beta chains was associated with a missense DCLRE1C variant in a later genetic analysis, and the association was replicated in an independent cohort. In a later analysis, TCR association rates were found to vary across HLA loci, with the most associated TCRs seen for DRB1 alleles and the fewest for HLA-C alleles. Linkage disequilibrium might explain the correlated functional status among segregating V segments, but an unknown experimental factor could not be ruled out. Because some donors lacked HLA typing at each locus, the association tests relied only on the typed subset. Because the 87-base-pair reads could not distinguish some IMGT-functional V segments, including TRBV6-2 and TRBV6-3, those segments were excluded. A later analysis found that most CMV-associated TCR beta chains appeared HLA-restricted, with HLA associations seemingly driven largely by CMV exposure.

Source material: PBMCs. This clonotype originated in a male donor in good health and CMV-seronegative. The rearrangement joined TRBV6-5 to TRBJ2-7, with 7 central nucleotides matching TRBD1. The CDR3 amino acid sequence is: CASSYTPDRPSYEQYF. Read as DNA, the sequence is TGTGCCAGCAGTTACACCCCGGACAGGCCTTCCTACGAGCAGTACTTC.